The clone carrying this T cell receptor beta chain appeared once. This specimen comes from a study of shared clonotypes between healthy human individuals. Study-level information: Ranging from 18 to 49 in age, donors were a couple of women and three men.

CD45RO-negative, CCR7-selected cells formed the naive CD8 fraction, which excluded terminally differentiated effector memory CD45RA+ cells. TCRdb's copy holds only in-frame clones and misses some; the assay was immunoSEQ multiplex PCR. The repertoire holds almost 700,000 clones, with around 90% as singletons. The clonotype was recovered from a man aged 25-45 years in good health. The specimen sequenced was naive CD8+ T cells sorted from blood.

The CDR3 region is CASSPWAGYTDTQYF. The CDR3 nucleotides read TGTGCCAGCAGCCCATGGGCAGGTTACACAGATACGCAGTATTTT. The chain links TRBV7-9 to TRBJ2-3; the D is unclear. The CDR3 spans 15 residues. Trimming shortened V by 5 bases and J by 2 bases, and 14 bases separated the two germline ends. The V gene's germline CDR1 is SEHNR and CDR2 FQNEAQ (reference sequence).